The TCR beta chain under discussion was sequenced for a study of T cell responses to AZD1222 COVID-19 vaccine. A word on this clone: The antigen is not known.

Trimming took off 4 bases at V and 1 base at J, with 11 bases between the two ends. Germline CDR1 MDHEN, CDR2 SYDVKM. The CDR3 spans 15 residues. Overall study findings and caveats: Mapped onto spike, vaccine-associated CD4 TCRs spanned it and were dominant at 160-218 and 743-854. Only a handful of AZD1222 recipients were seropositive at baseline. In the spike-specific TCR repertoire, nearly half reportedly target unmutated variant regions.

Assay: immunoSEQ multiplex PCR; the TCRdb copy retains only in-frame clones and omits some. The data contain roughly 140,000 clones, roughly nine tenths of them singletons. This receptor was identified in an adult who had recovered from COVID-19. This specimen consisted of peripheral blood, obtained after recovery from COVID-19. The J gene is TRBJ1-5, the V gene TRBV28; tentative D call: TRBD1 (5 bases). The CDR3 nucleotides are TGTGCCAGCAGTTCGGGACGGAGGAGCAATCAGCCCCAGCATTTT. Its protein product is CASSSGRRSNQPQHF.